The 9 T cell receptor beta chains listed next were all sequenced from one sample in a study of vaccination and CD4 T cells after COVID-19. Treatment meaning: approximately 11-day PBMC culture with coronavirus spike peptide pools or control peptides (ViraFEST assay). Ahead of the COVID-19 pandemic (2011-2018), the CD4+ T cells of the unexposed donor were collected. Antigens for these TCRs are unknown. An Oncomine TCR Beta short-read assay was used to sequence the DNA from cultured CD4+ T cells. Genomic DNA was isolated from CD4+ T cells that had been cultured. TCRdb analysed the PCR reads with MiXCR anew, one entry per CDR3 protein. The sample lists fewer than 13,000 distinct CDR3 sequences; about 39% were seen once. The sequencing input was CD4+ T cells from blood, cultured in vitro. These receptors were taken from a human donor in good health.

This chain connects TRBV30 to TRBJ1-1; D unresolved. V lost 5 bases to trimming and J lost 0 bases, with 13 bases between them. CDR3 length: 14 residues. Germline lookup yields CDR1 GTSNPN and CDR2 SVGIG (reference sequence). The CDR3: CAWLYSTVNTEAFF. The CDR3 bases are TGTGCCTGGCTATACTCAACGGTGAACACTGAAGCTTTCTTT.

This clonotype is termed medium-sized. The chain recombines TRBV15 with TRBJ2-5; D tentatively fits TRBD1 or TRBD2 (6 bases each). The CDR3 runs to 12 residues. Trimming shortened V by 5 bases and J by 5 bases, and 9 bases separated the two germline ends. The germline V gene encodes CDR1 LNHNV and CDR2 YYDKDF (reference sequence). DNA of the CDR3: TGTGCCACCAGCCGGGGGCAGGAGACCCAGTACTTC. Translation: CATSRGQETQYF.

The chain has TRBV7-9 and TRBJ1-2, with D possibly matching TRBD1 (5 bases). Trimming cost V 1 base and J 6 bases, with 15 bases left between them. The CDR3 spans 15 residues. Germline CDR1 reads SEHNR; CDR2 reads FQNEAQ (reference sequence). DNA of the CDR3: TGTGCCAGCAGCTTAGGGGGGACGGGGCGAGATGGCTACACCTTC. It yields the protein CASSLGGTGRDGYTF.

This clonotype is medium-sized (0.01 to 0.1%) within its sample. J is TRBJ1-2 and V is TRBV10-3, with TRBD1 matching over 7 bases. Germline loops: CDR1 ENHRY, CDR2 SYGVKD. Unmatched junction bases numbered 8, after V lost 4 bases and J lost 6 bases. This CDR3 has 14 amino acids. The CDR3 region is CAISARQGWNGYTF. DNA for the CDR3: TGTGCCATCAGTGCCAGACAGGGATGGAATGGCTACACCTTC.

The V call is TRBV28, the J call TRBJ2-2, with 8 bases lining up with TRBD1. With V trimmed by 4 bases and J by 3 bases, 4 bases remained unmatched. This CDR3 contains 15 residues. Germline V gene lookup returns CDR1 MDHEN and CDR2 SYDVKM. CDR3 sequence reads: CASSSTGGYTGELFF. As DNA, the CDR3 is TGTGCCAGCAGTTCTACAGGGGGATACACCGGGGAGCTGTTTTTT.

The chain uses TRBV12-3 or TRBV12-4 and TRBJ1-2; D is undetermined. The CDR3 extends over 13 amino acids. V lost 9 bases to trimming and J lost 5 bases, with 16 bases between them. The CDR3 here is CASAGNLLYGYTF. The CDR3 bases are TGTGCCAGTGCCGGGAACCTATTATATGGCTACACCTTC.

The rearrangement joins TRBV2 to TRBJ2-3; D is uncertain. Trimming shortened V by 3 bases and J by 7 bases, and 14 bases separated the two germline ends. The CDR3 totals 14 residues. Germline CDR1 reads SNHLY; CDR2 reads FYNNEI. The CDR3 is CASSDPEPLNTQYF. The CDR3 DNA sequence: TGTGCCAGCAGTGATCCCGAGCCCCTAAATACGCAGTATTTT.

The chain joins TRBV5-4 to TRBJ2-3; either TRBD1 or TRBD2 may supply D (5 bases each). Germline V CDR1 and CDR2: SGHNT, YYREEE (reference sequence). CDR3 length: 14 residues. Trimming stripped 0 bases from V and 8 bases from J, with 13 bases between. Here the CDR3 reads CASSLDSAQGTQYF. The CDR3 region has the DNA TGTGCCAGCAGCTTGGATAGCGCCCAGGGTACGCAGTATTTT.

The chain joins TRBV6-2 or TRBV6-3 to TRBJ1-5, with TRBD1 as a possible D gene (5 bases). Trimming stripped 0 bases from V and 1 base from J, with 22 bases between. From germline, CDR1 is MNHEY and CDR2 SVGEGT. CDR3 size: 20 residues. CDR3 in DNA: TGTGCCAGCAGTTACTCGATCCACCCGCGGGGGAGGCAGAGCAATCAGCCCCAGCATTTT. Protein: CASSYSIHPRGRQSNQPQHF.